These 20 T cell receptor beta chains came from one sample sequenced in a study of shared clonotypes between healthy human individuals. Clones were read by immunoSEQ multiplex PCR, and TCRdb kept only the in-frame ones, dropping some. The sample holds 2 million to 2.5 million clones, roughly 92% seen once. Material: naive CD4+ T cells from PBMCs. Specified subset: CD45RA+ positively selected. Source of these receptors: a man aged 18 to 30 in good health. Some clones in this sample may be carry-over from other donors' samples.

The chain is built from TRBV7-2 and TRBJ2-2; no clear D gene. Trimming cost V 0 bases and J 6 bases, with 11 bases left between them. There are 15 residues in the CDR3. Germline CDR1 SGHTA, CDR2 FQGNSA. This chain's CDR3 is CASSLAGPGPGELFF. The CDR3 DNA sequence: TGTGCCAGCAGCTTAGCTGGGCCAGGCCCCGGGGAGCTGTTTTTT.

A remark on this clone: This same CDR3 is encoded by further DNA sequences in the sample. The rearrangement joins TRBV7-3 to TRBJ2-3; perhaps TRBD2 as D (6 bases). This CDR3 contains 14 residues. Germline CDR1 reads SGHTA; CDR2 reads FQGTGA. V lost 3 bases to trimming and J lost 0 bases, with 7 bases between them. CDR3 region: CASSLGLSTDTQYF. The CDR3, as DNA: TGTGCCAGCAGCTTGGGACTTAGCACAGATACGCAGTATTTT.

The table lists this clone with a count of one. The chain employs TRBV12-5 and TRBJ1-1; 8 bases align to TRBD1. Looked up from germline, CDR1 is LGHNT and CDR2 is FRNRAP. The CDR3 length is 16 residues. V shed 0 bases and J 1 base; nucleotides not matched to a gene: 4. The CDR3 reads CASGLVPGQGNTEAFF. CDR3 nucleotides: TGTGCTAGTGGTTTGGTACCCGGACAGGGGAACACTGAAGCTTTCTTT.

V usage is TRBV9 and J usage is TRBJ1-4; unclear D gene. V lost 0 bases to trimming and J lost 0 bases, with 15 bases between them. The CDR3 is 18 residues long. Per germline, CDR1 SGDLS and CDR2 YYNGEE. CDR3 DNA: TGTGCCAGCAGCGTAGTAAGGCCTTTTCTTGCAACTAATGAAAAACTGTTTTTT. The encoded protein is CASSVVRPFLATNEKLFF.

This clone was detected only a few times. V and J are TRBV5-1 and TRBJ1-1; tentative D call: TRBD1 (5 bases). Germline CDR1 is SGHRS and CDR2 is YFSETQ. Trimming took 0 bases from V and 3 from J, leaving 9 bases between them. This CDR3 comprises 14 residues. CDR3 region: CASSLVQEDTEAFF. The CDR3 nucleotides are TGCGCCAGCAGCTTGGTACAGGAGGACACTGAAGCTTTCTTT.

The chain links TRBV28 to TRBJ1-5, with a weak D call TRBD1 (5 bases). This CDR3 has 14 residues. The germline V gene encodes CDR1 MDHEN and CDR2 SYDVKM. The V end lost 3 bases, the J end lost 7 bases, and 13 bases lay between the germline ends. For the CDR3, the DNA is TGTGCCAGCAGTTTCTTGAGGGAGGGGCAGCCCCAGCATTTT. Translated: CASSFLREGQPQHF.

The CDR3 bases are TGCAGCGTTGTAGCGGGGGTATCCTACAATGAGCAGTTCTTC. Translation: CSVVAGVSYNEQFF. V usage is TRBV29-1 and J usage is TRBJ2-1; 9 nucleotides line up with TRBD2. CDR1 is SQVTM, CDR2 ANQGSEA, per germline. There are 14 residues in the CDR3. V was clipped by 4 bases and J by 1 base; unmatched bases: 2.

The rearrangement joins TRBV4-2 to TRBJ2-1, with D perhaps TRBD1 or TRBD2 (5 bases each). The germline V and J ends were trimmed by 2 bases and 0 bases, with 11 bases remaining between them. Germline V gene data show CDR1 as LGHNA and CDR2 as YNFKEQ. The length of the CDR3 is 16 residues. The chain's CDR3 is CASSQSPGSSYNEQFF. The DNA for the CDR3 is TGTGCCAGCAGCCAAAGCCCAGGGAGCTCCTACAATGAGCAGTTCTTC.

V is TRBV5-1 and J is TRBJ2-7; D might be TRBD2 (7 bases). The CDR3 is 15 residues long. The V end was cut by 5 bases, the J end by 0 bases, with 15 bases between. The germline CDR1 and CDR2 sequences are SGHRS and YFSETQ. The CDR3 region is CASSPLGGVSYEQYF. CDR3 DNA sequence: TGCGCCAGCAGTCCCCTAGGGGGGGTCTCCTACGAGCAGTACTTC.

This clone showed up just a few times. This rearrangement joins TRBV12-5 to TRBJ1-5; D perhaps matches TRBD1 (6 bases). V was clipped by 5 bases and J by 1 base, with 12 bases between them. Germline V CDR1 and CDR2: LGHNT, FRNRAP. The CDR3 has 15 residues. Here the CDR3 DNA reads TGTGCTAGTGGTCCCAGGGGTCTAAGCAATCAGCCCCAGCATTTT. This codes for CASGPRGLSNQPQHF.

This clone was seen a few times. The same CDR3 can be traced to other DNA sequences in this sample. The rearrangement links TRBV7-2 to TRBJ2-3; no clear D. The CDR3 covers 13 residues. With 1 base removed from V and 3 bases from J, the gap between germline ends came to 5 bases. CDR1 is SGHTA and CDR2 is FQGNSA in the germline V gene. For the CDR3, the DNA is TGTGCCAGCAGCTTAGTGGGGACAGATACGCAGTATTTT. Translated: CASSLVGTDTQYF.

The genes are TRBV18 and TRBJ1-2; D is possibly TRBD1 (6 bases). The ends were cut back, 3 bases at V and 4 bases at J, with 15 bases in the middle. The CDR3 extends over 15 amino acids. CDR1 KGHSH and CDR2 LQKENI come from the germline V gene. CDR3 DNA sequence: TGTGCCAGCTCACCGCGGACAGAATTTGTCTATGGCTACACCTTC. The encoded protein is CASSPRTEFVYGYTF. Together with reference TRBV18 and TRBJ1-2, the CDR3 gives the full variable domain: NAGVMQNPRHLVRRRGQEARLRCSPMKGHSHVYWYRQLPEEGLKFMVYLQKENIIDESGMPKERFSAEFPKEGPSILRIQQVVRGDSAAYFCASSPRTEFVYGYTFGSGTRLTVV.

About this clone: As the CDR3 is not closed by the conserved phenylalanine or tryptophan, this likely results from a read error. The rearrangement links TRBV28 to TRBJ2-7; 9 nucleotides agree with TRBD1. CDR1 and CDR2 from the germline V gene are MDHEN and SYDVKM. Germline trimming cut 4 bases from V and 2 bases from J; bases unmatched to any gene: 9. CDR3 length: 16 residues. CDR3 DNA: TGTGCCAGCAGTTCCCAGGACAGGGGAATTGCCTACGAGCAGTACTCC. The encoded protein is CASSSQDRGIAYEQYS.

This clone has just one count. The chain recombines TRBV4-1 with TRBJ2-5; D may be TRBD1 or TRBD2 (6 bases each). Germline assignment: CDR1 MGHRA and CDR2 YSYEKL. Trimming removed 5 bases from V and 1 base from J, with 11 bases in between. This CDR3 spans 14 amino acids. CDR3 residues: CASSLPGAQETQYF. In DNA form, the CDR3 reads TGCGCCAGCAGCTTACCGGGGGCCCAAGAGACCCAGTACTTC.

The V and J genes are TRBV18 and TRBJ2-3; TRBD2 is a possible D gene (5 bases). This CDR3 is 17 amino acids long. Trimming pared 0 bases from V and 3 bases from J, leaving 16 bases between. Germline V gene sequence: CDR1 KGHSH, CDR2 LQKENI. Written as DNA, the CDR3 is TGTGCCAGCTCACCACCCAAGCCCCCGAGAGGGACAGATACGCAGTATTTT. Its translation: CASSPPKPPRGTDTQYF.

This chain uses TRBV4-1 with TRBJ2-7, with a weak D call TRBD2 (7 bases). Germline assignment: CDR1 MGHRA and CDR2 YSYEKL. The CDR3 is 15 residues long. Between the trimmed V and J ends, which lost 0 bases and 9 bases, there was a span of 18 bases. The CDR3 sequence is CASSQDSVTRGGQYF. The CDR3 DNA reads as TGCGCCAGCAGCCAAGATTCCGTGACGAGGGGGGGGCAGTACTTC.

This clone appeared a single time. The V call is TRBV29-1, the J call TRBJ1-1, with 7 bases fitting TRBD1. J lost 6 bases, V lost 7 bases, and 8 bases had no gene match. In germline, CDR1 is SQVTM, CDR2 ANQGSEA. The CDR3 loop spans 12 amino acids. The CDR3: CSAKQGLAEAFF. For the CDR3, the DNA is TGCAGCGCCAAACAGGGGCTAGCTGAAGCTTTCTTT.

This clone was observed once. The chain links TRBV7-9 to TRBJ1-4; no firm D call. The germline V gene encodes CDR1 SEHNR and CDR2 FQNEAQ (reference sequence). Deletions cut 5 bases from V and 10 bases from J, with 11 bases between. This CDR3 region has 12 residues. The CDR3 loop is CASSANGVKLFF. CDR3 bases: TGTGCCAGCAGCGCAAATGGGGTAAAACTGTTTTTT.

The gene calls are TRBV9 and TRBJ2-5; 15 bases are a match to TRBD2. V trimming: 5 bases; J trimming: 10 bases; junction bases outside the gene matches: 3. Per the germline V gene, CDR1 is SGDLS and CDR2 is YYNGEE. The CDR3 runs 13 residues. CDR3 bases: TGTGCCAGCAGGCCGGGACTAGCGGGGGGCCAGTACTTC. The encoded protein is CASRPGLAGGQYF.

This clone has only one observation. The CDR3 loop reads CASSDLRGGTIYF. Written as DNA, the CDR3 is TGTGCCAGCAGCGACCTCCGGGGGGGCACCATATATTTT. The chain recombines TRBV7-8 with TRBJ1-3, with D possibly TRBD1 on 5 matching bases. This CDR3 is built from 13 residues. Germline loops: CDR1 SGHVS, CDR2 FQNEAQ. V shed 5 bases and J shed 9 bases, with 14 bases lying between them. Using reference TRBV7-8 and TRBJ1-3 for the parts outside the CDR3, the full variable domain is GAGVSQSPRYKVAKRGQDVALRCDPISGHVSLFWYQQALGQGPEFLTYFQNEAQLDKSGLPSDRFFAERPEGSVSTLKIQRTQQEDSAVYLCASSDLRGGTIYFGEGSWLTVV.